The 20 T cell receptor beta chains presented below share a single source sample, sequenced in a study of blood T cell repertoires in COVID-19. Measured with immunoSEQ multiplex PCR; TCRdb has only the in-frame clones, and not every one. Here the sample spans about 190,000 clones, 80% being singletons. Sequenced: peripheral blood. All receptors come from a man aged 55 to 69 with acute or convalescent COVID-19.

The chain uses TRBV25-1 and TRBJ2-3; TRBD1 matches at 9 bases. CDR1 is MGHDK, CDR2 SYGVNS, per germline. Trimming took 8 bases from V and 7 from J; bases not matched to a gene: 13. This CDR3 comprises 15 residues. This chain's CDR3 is CASRQGQGVPNTQYF. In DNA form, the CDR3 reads TGTGCCAGCCGCCAGGGACAGGGAGTCCCGAATACGCAGTATTTT.

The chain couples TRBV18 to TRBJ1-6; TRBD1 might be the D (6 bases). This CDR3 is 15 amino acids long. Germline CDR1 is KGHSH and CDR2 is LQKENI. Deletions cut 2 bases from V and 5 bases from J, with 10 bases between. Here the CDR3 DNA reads TGTGCCAGCTCACCAGTGGCAGGGGATAATTCACCCCTCCACTTT. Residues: CASSPVAGDNSPLHF.

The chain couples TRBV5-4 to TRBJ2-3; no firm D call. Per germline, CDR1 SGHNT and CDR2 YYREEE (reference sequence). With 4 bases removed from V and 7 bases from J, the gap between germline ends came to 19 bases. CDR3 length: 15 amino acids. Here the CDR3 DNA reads TGTGCCAGCAGCCGAACTAATAGCCCCCCGTATACGCAGTATTTT. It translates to CASSRTNSPPYTQYF.

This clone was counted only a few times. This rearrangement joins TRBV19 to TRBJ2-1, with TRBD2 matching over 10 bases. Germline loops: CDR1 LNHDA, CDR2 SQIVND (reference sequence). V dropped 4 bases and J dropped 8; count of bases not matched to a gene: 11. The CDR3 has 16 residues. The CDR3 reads CASSKGRSGGLHEQFF. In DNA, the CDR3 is TGTGCCAGTAGTAAGGGACGTAGCGGGGGGTTGCATGAGCAGTTCTTC.

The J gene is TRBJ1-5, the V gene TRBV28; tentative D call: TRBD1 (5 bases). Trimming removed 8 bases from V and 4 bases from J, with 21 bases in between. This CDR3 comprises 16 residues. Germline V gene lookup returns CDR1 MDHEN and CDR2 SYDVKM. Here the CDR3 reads CASVPSQGRRNQPQHF. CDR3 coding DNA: TGTGCCAGCGTCCCTTCGCAGGGTCGGCGAAATCAGCCCCAGCATTTT.

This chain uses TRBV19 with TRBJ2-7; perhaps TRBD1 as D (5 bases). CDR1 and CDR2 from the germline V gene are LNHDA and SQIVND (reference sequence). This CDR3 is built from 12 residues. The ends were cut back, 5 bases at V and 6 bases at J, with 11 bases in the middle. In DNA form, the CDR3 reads TGTGCCAGTAGTTATTCAGGGCTCGAGCAGTACTTC. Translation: CASSYSGLEQYF.

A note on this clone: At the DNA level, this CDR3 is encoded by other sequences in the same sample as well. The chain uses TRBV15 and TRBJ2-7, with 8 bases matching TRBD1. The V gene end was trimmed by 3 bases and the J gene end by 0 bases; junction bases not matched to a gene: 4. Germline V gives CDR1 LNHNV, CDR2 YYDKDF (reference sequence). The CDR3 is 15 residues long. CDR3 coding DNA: TGTGCCACCAGCAGGCCGGGACAGGACTCCTACGAGCAGTACTTC. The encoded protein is CATSRPGQDSYEQYF. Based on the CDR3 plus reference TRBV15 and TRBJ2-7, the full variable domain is DAMVIQNPRYQVTQFGKPVTLSCSQTLNHNVMYWYQQKSSQAPKLLFHYYDKDFNNEADTPDNFQSRRPNTSFCFLDIRSPGLGDTAMYLCATSRPGQDSYEQYFGPGTRLTVT.

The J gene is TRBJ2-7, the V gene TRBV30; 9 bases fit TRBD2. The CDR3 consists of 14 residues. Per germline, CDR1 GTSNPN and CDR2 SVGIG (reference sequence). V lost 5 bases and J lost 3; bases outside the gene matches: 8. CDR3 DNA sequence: TGTGCCTGGGGCATGACTAGCGGATTCTACGAGCAGTACTTC. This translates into CAWGMTSGFYEQYF.

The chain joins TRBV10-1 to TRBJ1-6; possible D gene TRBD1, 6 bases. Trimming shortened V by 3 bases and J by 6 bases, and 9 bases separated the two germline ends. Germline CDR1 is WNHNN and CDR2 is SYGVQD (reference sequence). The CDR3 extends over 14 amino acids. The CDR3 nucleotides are TGCGCCAGCAGTGACGGACAGTCTAATTCACCCCTCCACTTT. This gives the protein CASSDGQSNSPLHF.

CDR3 region: CASSQQGARQPQHF. The DNA for the CDR3 is TGTGCCAGCAGTCAACAGGGGGCACGTCAGCCCCAGCATTTT. This chain connects TRBV28 to TRBJ1-5; 9 positions agree with TRBD1. V trimming: 5 bases; J trimming: 6 bases; junction bases outside the gene matches: 5. CDR3 length: 14 residues. Germline V gene sequence: CDR1 MDHEN, CDR2 SYDVKM.

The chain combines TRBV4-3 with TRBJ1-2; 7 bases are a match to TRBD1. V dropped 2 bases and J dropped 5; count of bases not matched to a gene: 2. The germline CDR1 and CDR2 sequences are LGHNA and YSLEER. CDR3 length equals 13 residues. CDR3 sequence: CASSQNRGYGYTF. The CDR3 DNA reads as TGCGCCAGCAGCCAAAACAGGGGATATGGCTACACCTTC.

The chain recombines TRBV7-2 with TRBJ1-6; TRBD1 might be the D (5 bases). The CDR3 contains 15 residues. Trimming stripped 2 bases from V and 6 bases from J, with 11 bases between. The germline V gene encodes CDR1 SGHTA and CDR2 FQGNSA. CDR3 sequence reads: CASSLTRQPNSPLHF. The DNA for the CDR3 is TGTGCCAGCAGCTTAACGCGACAGCCTAATTCACCCCTCCACTTT. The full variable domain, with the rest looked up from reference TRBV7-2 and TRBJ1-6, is GAGVSQSPSNKVTEKGKDVELRCDPISGHTALYWYRQSLGQGLEFLIYFQGNSAPDKSGLPSDRFSAERTGGSVSTLTIQRTQQEDSAVYLCASSLTRQPNSPLHFGNGTRLTVT.

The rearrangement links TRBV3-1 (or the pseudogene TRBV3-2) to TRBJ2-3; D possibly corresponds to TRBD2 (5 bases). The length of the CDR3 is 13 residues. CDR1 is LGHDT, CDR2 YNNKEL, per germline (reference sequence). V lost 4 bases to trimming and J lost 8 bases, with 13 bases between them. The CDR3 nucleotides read TGTGCCAGCAGCCCAAACATTGGGAGTACGCAGTATTTT. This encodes CASSPNIGSTQYF.

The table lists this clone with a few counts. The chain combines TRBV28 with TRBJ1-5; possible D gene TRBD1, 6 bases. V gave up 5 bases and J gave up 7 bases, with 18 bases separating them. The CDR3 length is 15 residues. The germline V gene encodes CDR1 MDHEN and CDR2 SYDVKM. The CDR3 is CASSPPGGPGQPQHF. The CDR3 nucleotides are TGTGCCAGCAGTCCCCCCGGGGGGCCGGGACAGCCCCAGCATTTT.

CDR3 region: CASSFGTALNEQFF. The CDR3 coding sequence is TGCGCCAGCAGCTTTGGGACAGCCCTCAATGAGCAGTTCTTC. The genes are TRBV5-1 and TRBJ2-1; 7 positions match TRBD1. CDR1 SGHRS and CDR2 YFSETQ come from the germline V gene. J was trimmed by 6 bases and V by 2 bases; bases with no gene match: 5. The CDR3 covers 14 residues.

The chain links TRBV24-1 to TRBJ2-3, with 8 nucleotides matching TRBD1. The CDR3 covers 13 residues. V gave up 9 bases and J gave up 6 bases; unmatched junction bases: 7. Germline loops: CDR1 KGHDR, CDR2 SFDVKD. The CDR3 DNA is TGTGCCACCGGCCAGGGGGCGCGGGATACGCAGTATTTT. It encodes CATGQGARDTQYF.

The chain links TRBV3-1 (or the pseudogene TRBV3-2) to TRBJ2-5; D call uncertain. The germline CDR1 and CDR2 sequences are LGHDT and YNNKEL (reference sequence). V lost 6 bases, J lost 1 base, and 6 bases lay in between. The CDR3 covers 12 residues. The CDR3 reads CASRSFQETQYF. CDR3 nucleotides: TGTGCCAGCAGGAGTTTCCAAGAGACCCAGTACTTC.

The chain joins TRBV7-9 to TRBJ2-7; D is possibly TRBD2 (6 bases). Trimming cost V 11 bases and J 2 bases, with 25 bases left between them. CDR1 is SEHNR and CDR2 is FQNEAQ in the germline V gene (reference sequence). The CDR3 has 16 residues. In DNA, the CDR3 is TGTGCCTCACTCTCAATAGCGGATCAGTCCCCCTACGAGCAGTACTTC. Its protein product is CASLSIADQSPYEQYF.

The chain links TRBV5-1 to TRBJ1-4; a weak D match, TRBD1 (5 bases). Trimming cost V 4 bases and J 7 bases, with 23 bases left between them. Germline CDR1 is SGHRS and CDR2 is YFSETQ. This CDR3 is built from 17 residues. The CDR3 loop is CASSPGALAGSGEKLFF. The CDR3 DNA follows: TGCGCCAGCAGCCCCGGGGCCCTCGCGGGGTCGGGTGAAAAACTGTTTTTT.

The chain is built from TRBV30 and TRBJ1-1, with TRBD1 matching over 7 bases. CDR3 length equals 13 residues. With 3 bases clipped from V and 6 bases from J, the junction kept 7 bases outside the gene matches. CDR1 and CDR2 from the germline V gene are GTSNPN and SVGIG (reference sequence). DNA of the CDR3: TGTGCCTGGAGCTGGGACAGACGCCCTGAAGCTTTCTTT. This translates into CAWSWDRRPEAFF.